What follows is one T cell receptor (beta chain) and its context. The data belong to a study of blood T cell repertoires in COVID-19. In the study overall: Sources were T cells, B-cell-depleted T cells, or PBMCs; the material itself was cDNA or gDNA.

V was pared by 3 bases and J by 3 bases, with 15 bases between. CDR1 is MDHEN and CDR2 is SYDVKM in the germline V gene. The CDR3 is 16 amino acids. Source study methods: Amplification of reference gene primers provided the estimated nucleated cell counts. Produced via immunoSEQ multiplex PCR; TCRdb's table is partial and in-frame only. Clone size and V and J calls were adopted from that table, with D and trimming inferred from the DNA. The data contain about 240,000 clones, approximately 85% of them singletons. This chain connects TRBV28 to TRBJ1-3; tentatively, D is TRBD1 (6 bases). The TCR sequence derives from an elderly man with acute or convalescent COVID-19. What was sequenced was peripheral blood. CDR3 sequence reads: CASSLGVPGVGNTIYF. The CDR3 DNA is TGTGCCAGCAGTTTGGGAGTACCAGGGGTTGGAAACACCATATATTTT.